The source of this T cell receptor beta chain is a study of T cells in Graves' hyperthyroidism and ophthalmopathy. Researchers amplified the TCR beta CDR3 regions from RNA transcripts. Using the HTBI primer set, a first-round RT-PCR was run on the TCR CDR3. MiXCR was run by TCRdb on the multiplex PCR reads, yielding one entry per CDR3 protein. The data show about 640,000 distinct CDR3 sequences, less than 25% seen once. The ends were cut back, 7 bases at V and 3 bases at J, with 26 bases in the middle. The germline V gene encodes CDR1 LNHDA and CDR2 SQIVND (reference sequence). The CDR3 loop spans 18 amino acids.

This chain joins TRBV19 and TRBJ2-3; D is possibly TRBD1 (6 bases). Sequenced sample: blood. This TCR was recovered from a man under 40 with Graves' ophthalmopathy. Written as DNA, the CDR3 is TGTGCCAGTACCCCTGGGGTTTTAAGGGGGAGTGTGACAGATACGCAGTATTTT. Its translation is CASTPGVLRGSVTDTQYF.